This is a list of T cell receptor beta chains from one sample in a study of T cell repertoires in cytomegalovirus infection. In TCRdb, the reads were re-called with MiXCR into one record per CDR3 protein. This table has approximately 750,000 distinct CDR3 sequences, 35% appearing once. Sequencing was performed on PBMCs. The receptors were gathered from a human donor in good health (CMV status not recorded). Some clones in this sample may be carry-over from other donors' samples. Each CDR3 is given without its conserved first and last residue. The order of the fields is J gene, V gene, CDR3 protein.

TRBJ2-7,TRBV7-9,ASSLGGTYEQY
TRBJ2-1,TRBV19,ASSIGEGAGWYEQF
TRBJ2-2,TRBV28,ASKEPNTGELF
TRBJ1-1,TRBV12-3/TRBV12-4,ASSLDLSGTEAF
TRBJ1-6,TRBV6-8,ASSSSYNSPLH
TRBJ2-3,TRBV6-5,ASSYWGGRNTQY
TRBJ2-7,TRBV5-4,ASSRLAGPSYEQY
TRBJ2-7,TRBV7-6,ASSLEAELDEQY
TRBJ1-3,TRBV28,ASSLEGSAGNTIY
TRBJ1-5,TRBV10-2,ASSKGDRGNQPQH
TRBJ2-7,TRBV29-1,SFGQGAHEQY
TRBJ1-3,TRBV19,ASKSGWTSGNTIY
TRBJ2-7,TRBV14,ASSQIDRAYEQY
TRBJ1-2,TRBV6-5,ASSPLLDREESYLLGYT
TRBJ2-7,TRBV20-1,SARDLGAEGPTVYEQY
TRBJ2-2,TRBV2,ASSDPGGSDTGELF
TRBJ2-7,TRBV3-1,ASSHLKYEQY
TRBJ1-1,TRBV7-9,ASSFPGTYEAF
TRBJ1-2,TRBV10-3,AISAGKLGYT
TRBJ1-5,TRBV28,ASSTGAGTARNQPQH
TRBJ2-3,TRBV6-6,ASSRIMTSGTDTQY
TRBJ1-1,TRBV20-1,SARGGTALKAF
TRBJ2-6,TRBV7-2,ASSLTGGPGANVLT
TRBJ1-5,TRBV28,ASSLRVQPQH
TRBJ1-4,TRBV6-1,ASSEGTGGNEKLF
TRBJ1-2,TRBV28,ASSLGGVHGSAYGYT
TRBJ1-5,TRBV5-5,DSSPVGVWSQPQH
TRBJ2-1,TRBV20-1,SASANEQF
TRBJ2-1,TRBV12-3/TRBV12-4,ASSKPSGASYNEQF
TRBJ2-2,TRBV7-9,ASSEGRGTTGELF
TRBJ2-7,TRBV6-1,ASNRERTYEQY
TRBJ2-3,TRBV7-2,ASSLGAGVADTQY
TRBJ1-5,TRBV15,ATSRPDGRGQPQH
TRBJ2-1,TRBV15,ATSRALLAGDNEQF